The text below deals with one TCR beta chain. Its antigen is undetermined. This entry comes from a study of OX40 agonist ivuxolimab in advanced cancers. Whole-study context: Partial responses were observed in three patients, of whom one had hepatocellular carcinoma and two had cutaneous melanoma.

Findings of the study overall: Expanded clones tended on average to be more numerous among CD8+ T cells than CD4+. In the 0.1 to 3.0 mg/kg range, CD4+ and CD8+ blood T cells had expanded clonally by week 6.

This CDR3 region has 14 residues. CDR1 and CDR2 from the germline V gene are SNHLY and FYNNEI. Trimming cost V 7 bases and J 3 bases, with 15 bases left between them. TCRdb's table, derived via immunoSEQ multiplex PCR, lists solely in-frame clones and lacks some. The table records about 55,000 clones, 88% of them present only once. The V call is TRBV2, the J call TRBJ1-1, with a possible D match to TRBD1 (6 bases). Here the sequenced sample was CD4+ or CD8+ T cells sorted from blood, taken in a trial of the OX40 agonist ivuxolimab. This TCR derives from an adult with an advanced solid tumor such as melanoma, head and neck, liver or kidney cancer. The CDR3 bases are TGTGCCAGCACAAGGTGGGACACCGACACTGAAGCTTTCTTT. Amino acid sequence: CASTRWDTDTEAFF.